This TCR beta chain was observed in a study of blood T cell repertoires in COVID-19. The CDR3 consists of 16 residues. The germline V gene has CDR1 KGHSH and CDR2 LQKENI. V shed 1 base and J 0 bases; nucleotides not matched to a gene: 1. The repertoire was sequenced with immunoSEQ multiplex PCR; TCRdb's copy has only in-frame clones and lacks some. Among roughly 100,000 clones, approximately 81% were seen once, and the ten largest hold 1.5% to 2%. Sequenced input: peripheral blood. The TCR comes from a woman aged 70-85 years with active or convalescent COVID-19. The chain couples TRBV18 to TRBJ2-3; TRBD2 matches at 10 bases. The CDR3 sequence is CASSPQGLASTDTQYF. CDR3 sequence (DNA): TGTGCCAGCTCACCACAGGGACTAGCGAGCACAGATACGCAGTATTTT.